This TCR beta chain emerged from a study of blood T cell repertoires in COVID-19. About the research overall: Sites across the United States, Italy and Spain contributed samples from acute and convalescent COVID-19. T cells, B-cell-depleted T cells, or PBMCs provided the cDNA or gDNA that served as material.

Those who participated ranged in age from about 18 to 89 years and resided in approximately 26 US areas. Self-reported history from a screening survey and questionnaire set each donor's cohort. Measured with immunoSEQ multiplex PCR; TCRdb has only the in-frame clones, and not every one. This sample carries 300,000 to 400,000 clones, approximately 88% of them seen once, and the ten largest clones take 0.9% to 1%. Germline-derived CDR1 and CDR2 are KGHDR and SFDVKD. This CDR3 comprises 15 residues. The V end lost 4 bases, the J end lost 2 bases, and 14 bases lay between the germline ends. The sequenced sample consisted of PBMCs or T cells enriched from blood (not recorded which). V usage is TRBV24-1 and J usage is TRBJ2-7; tentatively, D is TRBD2 (6 bases). The sequence derives from a woman aged 25 to 39 with acute COVID-19. CDR3 bases: TGTGCCACCAGTGAGGGGGACTTTAGGGCCTACGAGCAGTACTTC. Translating it yields CATSEGDFRAYEQYF.